This TCR beta chain came from a study of cytomegalovirus exposure and HLA in healthy donors. Trimming at V came to 2 bases and at J to 3 bases, leaving 10 bases not matched to a gene. CDR3 length: 16 amino acids. In germline, CDR1 is MGHDK, CDR2 SYGVNS. With regard to this clone: No antigen is known for it.

The PCR had 60 Vbeta and 13 Jbeta primers. Clones were sequenced by immunoSEQ multiplex PCR, and TCRdb holds only the in-frame ones, with some missing. Here the sample spans roughly 200,000 clones, roughly 79% being singletons. Study results and limitations: Presence/absence analyses rested on an assumption that sequencing depth was roughly uniform across donors. Indistinguishable V segments, including TRBV6-2 and TRBV6-3, were excluded.

The rearrangement links TRBV25-1 to TRBJ2-7; 7 bases fit TRBD1. The origin of this receptor is a man aged 30 to 39 in good health and CMV-seronegative. What was sequenced was PBMCs. In DNA, the CDR3 is TGTGCCAGCAGTGAAACGGAATCCGGGACAGTCTACGAGCAGTACTTC. It encodes CASSETESGTVYEQYF.